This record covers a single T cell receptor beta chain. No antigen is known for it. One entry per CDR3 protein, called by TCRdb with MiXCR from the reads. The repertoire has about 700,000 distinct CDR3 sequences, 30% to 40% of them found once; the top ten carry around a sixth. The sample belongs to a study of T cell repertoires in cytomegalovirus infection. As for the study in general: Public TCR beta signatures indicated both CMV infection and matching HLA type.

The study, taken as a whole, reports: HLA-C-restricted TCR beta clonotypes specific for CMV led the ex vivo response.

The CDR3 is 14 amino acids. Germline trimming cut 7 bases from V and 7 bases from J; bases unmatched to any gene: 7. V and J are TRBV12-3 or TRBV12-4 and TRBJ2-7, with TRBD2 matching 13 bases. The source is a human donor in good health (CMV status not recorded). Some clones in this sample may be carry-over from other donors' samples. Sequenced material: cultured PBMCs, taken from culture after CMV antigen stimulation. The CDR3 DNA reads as TGTGCCAGCACCGGACTAGCGGGAGCGGAGGAGCAGTACTTC. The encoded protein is CASTGLAGAEEQYF.